This T cell receptor beta chain emerged from a study of cytomegalovirus exposure and HLA in healthy donors. Study findings and constraints: Later analysis showed TCR association rates varying by HLA locus, highest for DRB1 and lowest for HLA-C. Prior analysis indicated that the majority of TCR beta V segments exhibited productivity approximately 87% or approximately 30% of the time. Usually a TCR sequence was rare, but some public TCRs were found in many donors.

Primers for the PCR totalled 60 Vbeta and 13 Jbeta. Assay used: immunoSEQ multiplex PCR; TCRdb lists only in-frame clones, some missing. The data hold under 200,000 clones, with 65% to 70% observed a single time. Trimming cost V 3 bases and J 4 bases; bases outside gene matches: 5. Germline V gene lookup returns CDR1 MRHNA and CDR2 SNTAGT. This CDR3 comprises 15 residues. About this clone itself: Antigen unknown.

This chain uses TRBV6-4 with TRBJ2-1; 8 nucleotides agree with TRBD2. This TCR was sampled from a woman aged 18-29 years in good health and CMV-seropositive. Source material: PBMCs. Here the CDR3 reads CASSDAGGTYNEQFF. As DNA, the CDR3 is TGTGCCAGCAGTGATGCGGGAGGTACATACAATGAGCAGTTCTTC.